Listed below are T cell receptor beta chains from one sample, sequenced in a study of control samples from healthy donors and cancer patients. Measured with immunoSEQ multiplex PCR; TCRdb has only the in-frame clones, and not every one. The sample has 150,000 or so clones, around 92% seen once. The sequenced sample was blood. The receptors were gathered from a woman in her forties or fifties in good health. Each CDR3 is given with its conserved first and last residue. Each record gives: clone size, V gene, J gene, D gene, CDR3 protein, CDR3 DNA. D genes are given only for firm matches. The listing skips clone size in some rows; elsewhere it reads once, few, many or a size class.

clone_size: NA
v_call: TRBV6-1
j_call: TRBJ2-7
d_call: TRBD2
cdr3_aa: CASSDLAGGLYEQYF
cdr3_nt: TGTGCCAGCAGTGATTTAGCGGGAGGGCTATACGAGCAGTACTTC

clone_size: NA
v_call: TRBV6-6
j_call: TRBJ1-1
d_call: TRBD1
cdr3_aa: CASSQGQGKAFF
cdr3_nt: TGTGCCAGCAGTCAGGGACAGGGCAAAGCTTTCTTT

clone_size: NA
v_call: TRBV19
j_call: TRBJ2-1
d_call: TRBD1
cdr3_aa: CASSDRASYNEQFF
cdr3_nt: TGTGCCAGTAGTGACAGGGCCTCCTACAATGAGCAGTTCTTC

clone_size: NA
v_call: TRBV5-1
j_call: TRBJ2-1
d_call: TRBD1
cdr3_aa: CASSSTYRGHEQFF
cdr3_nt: TGCGCCAGCAGCTCGACATACAGGGGCCATGAGCAGTTCTTC

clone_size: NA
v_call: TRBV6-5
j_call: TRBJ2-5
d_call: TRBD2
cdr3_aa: CASRLANQETQYF
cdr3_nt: TGTGCCAGCAGACTAGCGAACCAAGAGACCCAGTACTTC

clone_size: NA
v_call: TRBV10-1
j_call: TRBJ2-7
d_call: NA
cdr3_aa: CASSESNTGDYEQYF
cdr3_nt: TGCGCCAGCAGTGAGTCGAATACAGGAGACTACGAGCAGTACTTC

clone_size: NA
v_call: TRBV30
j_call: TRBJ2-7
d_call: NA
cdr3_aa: CAWSVISFEQYF
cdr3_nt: TGTGCCTGGAGTGTAATCTCGTTCGAGCAGTACTTC

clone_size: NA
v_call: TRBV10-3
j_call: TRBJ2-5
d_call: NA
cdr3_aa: CAITNDYLRPETQYF
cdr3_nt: TGTGCCATCACCAACGACTACCTTAGGCCCGAGACCCAGTACTTC

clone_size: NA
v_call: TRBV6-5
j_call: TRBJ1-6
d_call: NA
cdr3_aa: CASSYRSGSYNSPLHF
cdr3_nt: TGTGCCAGCAGTTATAGGTCGGGCTCCTATAATTCACCCCTCCACTTT

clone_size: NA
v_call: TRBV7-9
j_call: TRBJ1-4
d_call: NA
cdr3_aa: CASSFDQKGNEKLFF
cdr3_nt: TGTGCCAGCAGCTTCGATCAGAAGGGAAATGAAAAACTGTTTTTT

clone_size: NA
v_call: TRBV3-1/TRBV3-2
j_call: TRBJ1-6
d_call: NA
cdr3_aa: CASSRHREDSPLHF
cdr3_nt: TGTGCCAGCAGCCGTCACAGGGAGGATTCACCCCTCCACTTT

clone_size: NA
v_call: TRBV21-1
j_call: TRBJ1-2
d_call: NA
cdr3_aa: CASSKGGHGYTF
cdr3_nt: TGTGCCAGCAGCAAGGGGGGCCATGGCTACACCTTC

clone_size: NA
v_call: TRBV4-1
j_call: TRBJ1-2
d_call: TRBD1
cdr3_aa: CASSQGQGEGYTF
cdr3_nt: TGCGCCAGCAGCCAAGGACAGGGTGAGGGCTACACCTTC

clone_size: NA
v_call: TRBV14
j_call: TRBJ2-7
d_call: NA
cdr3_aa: CASSQDLPDEQYF
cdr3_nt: TGTGCCAGCAGCCAAGATCTCCCGGACGAGCAGTACTTC

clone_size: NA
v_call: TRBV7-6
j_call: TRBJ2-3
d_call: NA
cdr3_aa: CASSFLERSTDTQYF
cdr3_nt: TGTGCCAGCAGCTTTCTGGAACGGAGCACAGATACGCAGTATTTT

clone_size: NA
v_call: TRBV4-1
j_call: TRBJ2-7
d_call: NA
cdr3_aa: CASSQEVQGGSRSEQYF
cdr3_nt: TGCGCCAGCAGCCAAGAGGTACAGGGAGGGTCGCGCAGCGAGCAGTACTTC

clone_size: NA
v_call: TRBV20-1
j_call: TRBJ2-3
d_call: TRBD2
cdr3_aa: CSASLSVWASGSSSTDTQYF
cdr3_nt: TGCAGTGCTAGTCTCTCGGTTTGGGCTAGCGGCTCCAGTAGCACAGATACGCAGTATTTT

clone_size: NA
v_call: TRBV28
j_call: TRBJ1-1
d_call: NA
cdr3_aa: CASSSSRNTEAFF
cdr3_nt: TGTGCCAGCAGTTCTTCCAGGAACACTGAAGCTTTCTTT

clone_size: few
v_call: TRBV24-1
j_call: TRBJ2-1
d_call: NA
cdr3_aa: CATSGSAFINEQFF
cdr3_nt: TGTGCCACCAGTGGTAGCGCCTTTATAAATGAGCAGTTCTTC

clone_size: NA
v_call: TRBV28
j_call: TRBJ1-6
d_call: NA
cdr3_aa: CASSPAGRTSNSPLHF
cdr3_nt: TGTGCCAGCAGTCCTGCCGGCAGGACCTCTAATTCACCCCTCCACTTT

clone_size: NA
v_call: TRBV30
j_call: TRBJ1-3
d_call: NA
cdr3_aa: CAWSAGRHSGNTIYF
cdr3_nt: TGTGCCTGGAGTGCCGGACGGCACTCTGGAAACACCATATATTTT

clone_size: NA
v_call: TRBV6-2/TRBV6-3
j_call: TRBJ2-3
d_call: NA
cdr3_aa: CASSYSDRRPDTQYF
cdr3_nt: TGTGCCAGCAGTTACTCGGACCGACGGCCAGATACGCAGTATTTT

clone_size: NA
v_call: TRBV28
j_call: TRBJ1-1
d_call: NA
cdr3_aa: CASSFLFGRANTEAFF
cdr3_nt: TGTGCCAGCAGTTTCTTGTTTGGCAGGGCGAACACTGAAGCTTTCTTT

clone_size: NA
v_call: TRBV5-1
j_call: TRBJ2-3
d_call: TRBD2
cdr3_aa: CASSLAGAHTDTQYF
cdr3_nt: TGCGCCAGCAGCCTAGCGGGGGCCCACACAGATACGCAGTATTTT

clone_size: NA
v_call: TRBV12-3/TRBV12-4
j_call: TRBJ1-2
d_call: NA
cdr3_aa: CASSPAGVYGYTF
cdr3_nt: TGTGCCAGCAGTCCCGCGGGGGTCTATGGCTACACCTTC

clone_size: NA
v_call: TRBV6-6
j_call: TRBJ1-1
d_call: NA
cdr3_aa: CASSPGPGITEAFF
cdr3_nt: TGTGCCAGCAGCCCAGGTCCGGGCATCACTGAAGCTTTCTTT

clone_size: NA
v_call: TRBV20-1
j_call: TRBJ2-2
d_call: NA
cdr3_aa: CSARASGELFF
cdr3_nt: TGCAGTGCTAGAGCTTCCGGGGAGCTGTTTTTT

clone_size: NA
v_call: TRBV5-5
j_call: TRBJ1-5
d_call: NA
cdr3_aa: CASSLVGNSNQPQHF
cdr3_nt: TGTGCCAGCAGCTTGGTCGGGAACAGCAATCAGCCCCAGCATTTT

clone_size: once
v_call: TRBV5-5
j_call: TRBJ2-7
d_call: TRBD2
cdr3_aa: CASSWGLAGGDTYEQYF
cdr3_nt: TGTGCCAGCAGCTGGGGACTTGCGGGGGGTGATACCTACGAGCAGTACTTC

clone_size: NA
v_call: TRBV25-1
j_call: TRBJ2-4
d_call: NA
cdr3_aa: CASSLQGEKNIQYF
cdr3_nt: TGTGCCAGCAGCTTACAAGGAGAAAAAAACATTCAGTACTTC

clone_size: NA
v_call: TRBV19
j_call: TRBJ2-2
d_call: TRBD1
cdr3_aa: CASRETGGAITGELFF
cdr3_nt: TGTGCCAGTAGAGAGACAGGGGGCGCGATAACCGGGGAGCTGTTTTTT

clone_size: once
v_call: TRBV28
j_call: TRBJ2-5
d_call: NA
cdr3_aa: CASWDKFRETQYF
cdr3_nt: TGTGCCAGCTGGGACAAATTCAGGGAGACCCAGTACTTC

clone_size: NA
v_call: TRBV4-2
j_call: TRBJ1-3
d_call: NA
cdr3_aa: CASSQSGVYGNTIYF
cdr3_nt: TGTGCCAGCAGCCAATCGGGAGTCTACGGAAACACCATATATTTT

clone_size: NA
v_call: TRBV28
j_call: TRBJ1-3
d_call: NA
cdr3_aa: CASSLVQGFDTIYF
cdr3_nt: TGTGCCAGCAGTTTAGTACAGGGATTTGACACCATATATTTT

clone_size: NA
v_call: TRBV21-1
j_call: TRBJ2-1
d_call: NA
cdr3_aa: CASSIPGFPYLFSRGPNEQFF
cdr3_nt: TGTGCCAGCAGCATTCCGGGGTTTCCCTACCTCTTTAGCCGGGGGCCCAATGAGCAGTTCTTC

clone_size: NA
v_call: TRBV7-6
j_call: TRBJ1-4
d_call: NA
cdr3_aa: CASSRSGGAREKLFF
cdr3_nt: TGTGCCAGCAGCCGCAGTGGGGGCGCACGTGAAAAACTGTTTTTT

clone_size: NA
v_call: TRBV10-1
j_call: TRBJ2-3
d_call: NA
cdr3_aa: CASSESGVSDTQYF
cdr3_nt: TGCGCCAGCAGTGAGTCAGGGGTCAGCGATACGCAGTATTTT